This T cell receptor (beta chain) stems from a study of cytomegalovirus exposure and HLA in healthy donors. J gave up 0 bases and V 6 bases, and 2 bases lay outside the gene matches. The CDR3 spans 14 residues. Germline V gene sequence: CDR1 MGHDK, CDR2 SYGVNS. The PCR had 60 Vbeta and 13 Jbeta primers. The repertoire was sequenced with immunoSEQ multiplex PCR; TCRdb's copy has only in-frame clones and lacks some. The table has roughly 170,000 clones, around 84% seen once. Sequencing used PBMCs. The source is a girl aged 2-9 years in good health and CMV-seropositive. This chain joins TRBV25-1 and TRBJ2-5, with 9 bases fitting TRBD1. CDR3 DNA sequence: TGTGCCAGCAGGACAGGGGGGTACCAAGAGACCCAGTACTTC. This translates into CASRTGGYQETQYF.